These T cell receptor beta chains were read from a single sample in a study of blood T cell repertoires in COVID-19. Here immunoSEQ multiplex PCR was the method, and the copy in TCRdb shows in-frame clones only, minus some. In the table there are about 160,000 clones, roughly 90% of which are singletons. The source material was peripheral blood. These receptors were collected from an older woman with acute or convalescent COVID-19. Both conserved end residues are part of each CDR3. The D gene is left open where the match is weak.

>TRBV27|TRBJ2-6|-
CASSTPIRGASGANVLTF
>TRBV5-4|TRBJ1-4|-
CASSLDGWDEKLFF
>TRBV18|TRBJ1-1|-
CASSPGAGAYTEAFF
>TRBV28|TRBJ1-1|TRBD1
CASRQGGTEAFF
>TRBV4-1|TRBJ1-4|-
CASSQDRGDGREKLFF
>TRBV7-2|TRBJ2-2|-
CASSENFRGGAGELFF
>TRBV30|TRBJ1-2|TRBD1
CAWAGQGLGYGYTF
>TRBV28|TRBJ2-3|-
CASSSYRVGRDTQYF
>TRBV10-3|TRBJ1-3|TRBD1
CAISESGGRSIYF
>TRBV4-2|TRBJ2-7|TRBD2
CASSQGGGFPYEQYF
>TRBV12-3/TRBV12-4|TRBJ1-5|-
CASSLEGEKHF
>TRBV18|TRBJ1-2|TRBD1
CASSTQQGAGYTF
>TRBV27|TRBJ2-3|-
CASSLELDTDTQYF
>TRBV7-9|TRBJ2-5|TRBD1
CASSSGQAASQETQYF
>TRBV9|TRBJ1-4|TRBD1
CASSVAGQGAASGKLFF
>TRBV6-2/TRBV6-3|TRBJ2-7|TRBD1
CASSSETGPREQYF
>TRBV3-1/TRBV3-2|TRBJ1-1|-
CASSQEKREAFF
>TRBV6-6|TRBJ1-2|TRBD1
CASSPGGASYGYTF
>TRBV6-2/TRBV6-3|TRBJ1-1|TRBD1
CASSTDRGSNTEAFF
>TRBV28|TRBJ2-7|TRBD2
CASYRASGRKSYEQYF
>TRBV18|TRBJ1-1|TRBD1
CASSRDRDTEAFF
>TRBV29-1|TRBJ1-2|-
CSVGADGYTF
>TRBV30|TRBJ2-7|TRBD2
CAWTSGTAYEQYF
>TRBV18|TRBJ2-6|TRBD2
CASSPGLAGLSGANVLTF
>TRBV4-2|TRBJ2-3|TRBD2
CASSQVKLAGLPTDTQYF
>TRBV28|TRBJ1-3|TRBD1
CASSNLDRDGNTIYF
>TRBV18|TRBJ1-1|-
CASSPGIQGAVNTEAFF
>TRBV10-3|TRBJ1-6|-
CAISESPGSSSPLHF
>TRBV6-6|TRBJ1-6|TRBD1
CASSPIGTGGANSPLHF
>TRBV27|TRBJ1-5|TRBD1
CASRVDRVFHQPQHF
>TRBV6-6|TRBJ2-7|TRBD2
CASSRTPGLVYEQYF
>TRBV4-1|TRBJ2-1|TRBD2
CASSRILLADHNEQFF
>TRBV18|TRBJ2-6|TRBD1
CASSPMDRGLSGANVLTF
>TRBV30|TRBJ1-4|-
CAWSVRSGYEKLFF
>TRBV19|TRBJ2-7|TRBD1
CASRQFLIGTGVYEQYF
>TRBV11-3|TRBJ2-2|-
CASSSQGRGELFF
>TRBV13|TRBJ1-6|-
CASSSLGSPLHF
>TRBV27|TRBJ1-5|TRBD1
CASSLFGERTGSLNQPQHF
>TRBV28|TRBJ2-5|-
CASSPTPRAMQETQYF
>TRBV6-5|TRBJ2-7|-
CASSPTTYEQYF
>TRBV28|TRBJ2-1|TRBD2
CASNTGAGGRNEQFF
>TRBV6-1|TRBJ2-1|TRBD2
CASSEALPGASGRSNEQFF
>TRBV11-3|TRBJ2-1|TRBD2
CASSYGGDYNEQFF
>TRBV30|TRBJ2-7|-
CAWSKPGSYEQYF
>TRBV4-3|TRBJ1-1|-
CASSQDRVTTEAFF
>TRBV3-1/TRBV3-2|TRBJ1-6|-
CASSRGGYNSPLHF
>TRBV5-6|TRBJ1-5|-
CASSLAQNQPQHF
>TRBV7-6|TRBJ1-3|TRBD1
CASSRSQGSSGNTIYF
>TRBV7-2|TRBJ2-1|TRBD1
CASSPSRDRGNEQFF
>TRBV7-8|TRBJ1-3|-
CASSLLLGGNTIYF
>TRBV19|TRBJ1-2|TRBD1
CASTHRGGVYGYTF
>TRBV5-4|TRBJ2-3|-
CASSRELTDTQYF
>TRBV4-2|TRBJ1-4|TRBD1
CASSQPTGATNEKLFF
>TRBV4-1|TRBJ2-1|TRBD1
CASSQGTGVYEQFF
>TRBV5-1|TRBJ1-3|TRBD1
CASSSTGFSGNTIYF
>TRBV27|TRBJ2-7|TRBD1
CASGWTGAYEQYF